The present TCR beta chain was sequenced within a study of CD8+CD57+ T cells in acquired aplastic anemia. Profiling that covered TCR beta VDJ and CDR3 relied on genomic DNA as its template. TCRdb fed the reads into MiXCR, producing one record per CDR3 protein. Counted here are roughly 250,000 distinct CDR3 sequences, around 43% occurring once; the ten biggest clones make up about 7.8%. Germline V CDR1 and CDR2: MNHEY, SMNVEV (reference sequence). V lost 8 bases to trimming and J lost 2 bases, with 20 bases between them. The CDR3 spans 16 residues. Patients selected for sequencing had displayed CD8+CD57+ cell expansion by flow cytometry.

Specimen: sorted CD4+, CD8+, or CD8+CD57+ T cells (not recorded which) from PBMCs. The TCR originated in a human donor with aplastic anemia. This chain uses TRBV27 with TRBJ2-3; no clear D. In DNA, the CDR3 is TGTGCCAGCCGTAAGAACGGACCGATAGTCACAGATACGCAGTATTTT. Translating it yields CASRKNGPIVTDTQYF.